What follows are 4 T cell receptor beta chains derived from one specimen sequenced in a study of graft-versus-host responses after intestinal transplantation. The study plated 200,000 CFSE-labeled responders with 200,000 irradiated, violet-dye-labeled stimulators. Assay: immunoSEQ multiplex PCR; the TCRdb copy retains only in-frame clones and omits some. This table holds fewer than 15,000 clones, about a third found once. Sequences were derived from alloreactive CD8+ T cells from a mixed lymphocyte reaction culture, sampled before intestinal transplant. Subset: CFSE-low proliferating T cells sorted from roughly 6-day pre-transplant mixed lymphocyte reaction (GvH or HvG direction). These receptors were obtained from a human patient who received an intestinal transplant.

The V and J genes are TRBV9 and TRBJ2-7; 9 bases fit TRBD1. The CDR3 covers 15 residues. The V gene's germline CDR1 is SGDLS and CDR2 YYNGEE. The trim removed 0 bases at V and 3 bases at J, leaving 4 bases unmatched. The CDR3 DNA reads TGTGCCAGCAGCGTAGGATCGGGACAGGGCTACGAGCAGTACTTC. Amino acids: CASSVGSGQGYEQYF.

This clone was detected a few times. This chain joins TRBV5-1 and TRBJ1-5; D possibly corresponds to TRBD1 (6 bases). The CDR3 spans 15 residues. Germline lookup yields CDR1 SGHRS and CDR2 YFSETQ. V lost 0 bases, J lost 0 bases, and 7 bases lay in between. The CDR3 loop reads CASSLGTASNQPQHF. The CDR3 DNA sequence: TGCGCCAGCAGCTTGGGGACAGCTAGCAATCAGCCCCAGCATTTT.

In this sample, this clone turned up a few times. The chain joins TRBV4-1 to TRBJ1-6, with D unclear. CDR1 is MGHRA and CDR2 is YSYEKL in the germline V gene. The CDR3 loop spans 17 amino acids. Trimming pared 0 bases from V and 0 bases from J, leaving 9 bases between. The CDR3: CASSQEGTYSYNSPLHF. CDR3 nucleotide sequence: TGCGCCAGCAGCCAAGAAGGCACGTACTCCTATAATTCACCCCTCCACTTT.

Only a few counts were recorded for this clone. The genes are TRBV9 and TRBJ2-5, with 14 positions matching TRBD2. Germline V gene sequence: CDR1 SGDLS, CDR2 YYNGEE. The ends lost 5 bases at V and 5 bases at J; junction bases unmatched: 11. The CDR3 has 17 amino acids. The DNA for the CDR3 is TGTGCCAGCAGTGGAGGGACTAGCGGGGGTGTCGGGGAGACCCAGTACTTC. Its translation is CASSGGTSGGVGETQYF.